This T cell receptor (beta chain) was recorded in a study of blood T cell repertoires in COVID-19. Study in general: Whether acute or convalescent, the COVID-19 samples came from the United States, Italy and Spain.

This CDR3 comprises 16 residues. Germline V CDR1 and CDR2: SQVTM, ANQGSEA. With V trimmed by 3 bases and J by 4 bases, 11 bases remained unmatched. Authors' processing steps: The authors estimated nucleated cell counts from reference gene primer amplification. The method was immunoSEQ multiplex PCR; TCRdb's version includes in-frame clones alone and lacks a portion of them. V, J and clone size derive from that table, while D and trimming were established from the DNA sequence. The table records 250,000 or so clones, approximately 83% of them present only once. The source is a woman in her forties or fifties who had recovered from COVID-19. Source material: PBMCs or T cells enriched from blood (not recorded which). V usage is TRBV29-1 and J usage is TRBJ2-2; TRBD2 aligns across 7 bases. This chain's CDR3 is CSVEASGLRGTGELFF. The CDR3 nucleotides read TGCAGCGTTGAGGCTAGCGGCCTTCGTGGCACCGGGGAGCTGTTTTTT.